This TCR beta chain was sequenced in a study of quantifying T cell responses using KT2 cells. Study summary: TCR alpha and beta constant-region primers primed reverse transcription of RNA.

This clonotype was seen many times. Its antigen is as yet unknown. The cDNA 3' end received a ligated oligonucleotide with a UMI. First-round PCR used roughly 4 cycles and beta primers RC1.1 and RC1.2 covering TRBC1 and TRBC2. TCRdb redid the calling of the UMI-ligation and nested PCR reads with MiXCR, one entry per CDR3 protein. Of roughly 38,000 distinct CDR3 sequences listed, about a sixth are singletons. The sample is PBMC spiked with counted cells of clone KT2. V was shortened by 1 base and J by 8 bases, with 10 bases between the two germline ends. Germline lookup yields CDR1 SGHTA and CDR2 FQGNSA. This CDR3 comprises 13 residues. Whole-study findings and limits: Detection of KT2 sequences held at the lowest tested level, about one cell per 100,000 PBMC. KT2 clone alpha and beta sequence counts scaled linearly with input KT2 cell number. Very high KT2 spike-in numbers caused saturation in KT2 sequence detection.

The sequencing sample was made of PBMCs spiked with cells of the T cell clone KT2. The rearrangement links TRBV7-2 to TRBJ2-3, with D perhaps TRBD2 (5 bases). This clonotype was obtained from a human donor. As DNA, the CDR3 is TGTGCCAGCAGCTTAGGAGGGCAGAGTACGCAGTATTTT. Its protein is CASSLGGQSTQYF.